The 23 T cell receptor beta chains in this list originate from one sample, sequenced in a study of graft-versus-host responses after intestinal transplantation. Sequencing used immunoSEQ multiplex PCR; TCRdb keeps in-frame clones, though not all of them. Of about 6,800 clones in the sample, over 25% are singletons; the top ten hold 4% to 5.5%. The sample consisted of alloreactive CD4+ T cells from a mixed lymphocyte reaction culture, taken before intestinal transplant. Stated subset: CFSE-low proliferating T cells sorted from roughly six-day pre-transplant mixed lymphocyte reaction (GvH or HvG direction). Receptor source: a human patient who received an intestinal transplant.

By share of the sample, this clone is medium-sized (0.01 to 0.1%). This chain joins TRBV2 and TRBJ2-3; no clear D gene. Germline values: CDR1 SNHLY, CDR2 FYNNEI. V lost 8 bases to trimming and J lost 4 bases, with 10 bases between them. The CDR3 extends over 12 amino acids. The CDR3 region is CASHELPDTQYF. Written as DNA, the CDR3 is TGTGCCAGCCATGAGCTCCCAGATACGCAGTATTTT.

V is TRBV6-1 and J is TRBJ2-5; 7 positions match TRBD1. The J call may be wrong; the DNA end is better matched by TRBJ2-7. Germline loops: CDR1 MNHNS, CDR2 SASEGT. This CDR3 has 14 residues. Here the CDR3 reads CASSMAGGDYEQYF. CDR3 sequence (DNA): TGTGCCAGCAGTATGGCAGGGGGTGATTACGAGCAGTACTTC.

The J gene is TRBJ2-7, the V gene TRBV30; 7 bases are a match to TRBD1. The germline CDR1 and CDR2 sequences are GTSNPN and SVGIG (reference sequence). J gave up 0 bases and V 3 bases, and 2 bases lay outside the gene matches. This CDR3 is 13 amino acids long. CDR3 sequence reads: CAWSRDSSYEQYF. In DNA, the CDR3 is TGTGCCTGGAGCCGGGACAGCTCCTACGAGCAGTACTTC.

The chain joins TRBV19 to TRBJ1-2; D perhaps matches TRBD1 (6 bases). Trimming pared 9 bases from V and 6 bases from J, leaving 17 bases between. Germline V lookup: CDR1 LNHDA, CDR2 SQIVND (reference sequence). This CDR3 has 13 residues. DNA of the CDR3: TGTGCCAGACCGACCCCAGGGGCGAATGGCTACACCTTC. Its protein is CARPTPGANGYTF.

This clone was detected only once. The chain recombines TRBV19 with TRBJ2-5; D may correspond to TRBD1 or TRBD2 (6 bases each). V was clipped by 7 bases and J by 5 bases, with 17 bases between them. This CDR3 comprises 14 residues. The V gene's germline CDR1 is LNHDA and CDR2 SQIVND (reference sequence). CDR3 in amino acids: CASTSGGGPETQYF. CDR3 sequence (DNA): TGTGCCAGTACAAGCGGAGGGGGTCCCGAGACCCAGTACTTC.

This clone is medium-sized (0.01 to 0.1%) by share. V and J are TRBV7-9 and TRBJ2-5; D perhaps matches TRBD1 (6 bases). The V gene's germline CDR1 is SEHNR and CDR2 FQNEAQ (reference sequence). This CDR3 contains 13 residues. V lost 2 bases to trimming and J lost 4 bases, with 8 bases between them. The DNA for the CDR3 is TGTGCCAGCAGCTTAAAAGGGGGAGAGACCCAGTACTTC. This encodes CASSLKGGETQYF.

This clone showed up just a few times. The rearrangement uses TRBV28 and TRBJ2-7; D call uncertain. V lost 5 bases and J 6 bases, leaving 14 bases between the germline ends. Per the germline V gene, CDR1 is MDHEN and CDR2 is SYDVKM. The CDR3 extends over 13 amino acids. Written as DNA, the CDR3 is TGTGCCAGCAGTGAAACGGCCGTTCGCGAGCAGTACTTC. It translates to CASSETAVREQYF.

This clone was seen only a few times. The gene calls are TRBV7-5 and TRBJ2-7; the D call in the table, TRBD1, was not verified against the DNA. TRBV7-5 is labeled a pseudogene. CDR3 length: 14 amino acids. The CDR3 region has the DNA TGTGCCAGCAGCTTAGTGGCCAGCTCCTACGAGCAGTACTTC. Translation: CASSLVASSYEQYF.

The V call is TRBV5-4, the J call TRBJ2-7; no firm D call. Trimming removed 0 bases at V and 4 bases at J, with 14 bases between. Germline V gene lookup returns CDR1 SGHNT and CDR2 YYREEE (reference sequence). The CDR3 totals 15 residues. CDR3 coding DNA: TGTGCCAGCAGCTTGGCCGGGTTAGTCGAATACGAGCAGTACTTC. Amino acid sequence: CASSLAGLVEYEQYF.

This clone was detected only a few times. The V call is TRBV21-1, the J call TRBJ1-5; TRBD1 is the table's D call, not checked against the DNA. TRBV21-1 is listed as a pseudogene. There are 15 residues in the CDR3. Here the CDR3 DNA reads TGTGCCAGCAGCGTCCGGGACAACCGACTGGGGCCCCAGCATTTT. It yields the protein CASSVRDNRLGPQHF.

In regard to this clone: Germline is not matched at one junction end, which may reflect a read error. CDR3 amino acids: CASSVTGLAGVNKQFF. DNA for the CDR3: TGTGCCAGCAGCGTCACGGGGCTAGCGGGAGTCAATAAGCAGTTCTTC. V usage is TRBV7-2 and J usage is TRBJ2-1, with 10 bases lining up with TRBD2. Germline values: CDR1 SGHTA, CDR2 FQGNSA. This CDR3 is built from 16 residues.

Comments on this clone: Sequence at one end of the junction differs from germline and may be a read error. The chain is built from TRBV7-7 and TRBJ2-1; D may be TRBD1 (6 bases). Germline V gene data show CDR1 as SSHAT and CDR2 as FNYEAQ (reference sequence). The CDR3 spans 15 residues. The CDR3 sequence is CASSPTGSRYDEQFF. The CDR3 DNA follows: TGTGCTAGCAGCCCAACAGGGAGTAGGTACGATGAGCAGTTCTTC.

V gene TRBV27 combines with J gene TRBJ1-1; no definite D call. Trimming removed 2 bases from V and 5 bases from J, with 12 bases in between. The CDR3 is 14 amino acids. Germline assignment: CDR1 MNHEY and CDR2 SMNVEV (reference sequence). CDR3 sequence reads: CASSLRQAGTEAFF. The CDR3, as DNA: TGTGCCAGCAGTTTAAGGCAGGCGGGAACTGAAGCTTTCTTT.

The chain couples TRBV27 to TRBJ2-5, with D possibly TRBD1 on 6 matching bases. Deletions cut 5 bases from V and 12 bases from J, with 19 bases between. This CDR3 spans 13 amino acids. The germline CDR1 and CDR2 sequences are MNHEY and SMNVEV (reference sequence). The CDR3, as DNA: TGTGCCAGCAGTCTAACGACAGGCCTAGGGGAGTACTTC. This codes for CASSLTTGLGEYF.

The chain links TRBV18 to TRBJ2-7; TRBD2 aligns across 8 bases. Germline trimming cut 4 bases from V and 2 bases from J; bases unmatched to any gene: 7. The CDR3 sequence is 15 residues long. Germline V gene data show CDR1 as KGHSH and CDR2 as LQKENI. As DNA, the CDR3 is TGTGCCAGCTCACTACCACTAGCGGCCACCTACGAGCAGTACTTC. This gives the protein CASSLPLAATYEQYF.

The genes are TRBV5-4 and TRBJ1-2; no definite D call. Germline values: CDR1 SGHNT, CDR2 YYREEE (reference sequence). Trimming took off 7 bases at V and 4 bases at J, with 23 bases between the two ends. The CDR3 extends over 16 amino acids. DNA for the CDR3: TGTGCCAGCCCCCGAAGCATACCAGGAAAGACCTATGGCTACACCTTC. The encoded protein is CASPRSIPGKTYGYTF. Full variable domain (remainder filled in from reference TRBV5-4 and TRBJ1-2): ETGVTQSPTHLIKTRGQQVTLRCSSQSGHNTVSWYQQALGQGPQFIFQYYREEENGRGNFPPRFSGLQFPNYSSELNVNALELDDSALYLCASPRSIPGKTYGYTFGSGTRLTVV.

The chain employs TRBV30 and TRBJ1-1; D possibly corresponds to TRBD1 (6 bases). Germline lookup yields CDR1 GTSNPN and CDR2 SVGIG (reference sequence). V lost 7 bases, J lost 12 bases, and 21 bases lay in between. The CDR3 loop spans 12 amino acids. The CDR3: CASNSGAKVTFF. The CDR3 DNA reads TGTGCCTCAAACTCAGGGGCTAAGGTAACTTTCTTT.

The rearrangement uses TRBV7-8 and TRBJ2-5, with 7 bases that match TRBD2. The CDR3 is 16 residues long. Germline CDR1 SGHVS, CDR2 FQNEAQ. V lost 1 base to trimming and J lost 4 bases; unmatched junction nucleotides: 9. This CDR3 is CASSLDPSGYLETQYF. The CDR3 bases are TGTGCCAGCAGCTTAGATCCTAGCGGTTATCTAGAGACCCAGTACTTC. Complete variable domain (other parts from reference TRBV7-8 and TRBJ2-5): GAGVSQSPRYKVAKRGQDVALRCDPISGHVSLFWYQQALGQGPEFLTYFQNEAQLDKSGLPSDRFFAERPEGSVSTLKIQRTQQEDSAVYLCASSLDPSGYLETQYFGPGTRLLVL.

The rearrangement uses TRBV6-1 and TRBJ2-7; either TRBD1 or TRBD2 may supply D (5 bases each). Germline V gives CDR1 MNHNS, CDR2 SASEGT. The CDR3 covers 13 residues. The V end was cut by 6 bases, the J end by 2 bases, with 11 bases between. CDR3 in amino acids: CASSPGTTYEQYF. The CDR3, as DNA: TGTGCCAGCAGCCCCGGGACCACCTACGAGCAGTACTTC.

The CDR3 nucleotides are TGTGCCAGCAGTTATCGTCGGTATAATGAAAAACTGTTTTTT. It yields the protein CASSYRRYNEKLFF. This rearrangement joins TRBV6-1 to TRBJ1-4; D is unclear. This CDR3 has 14 amino acids. The germline V and J ends were trimmed by 5 bases and 4 bases, with 11 bases remaining between them. CDR1 is MNHNS, CDR2 SASEGT, per germline.

The chain is built from TRBV6-5 and TRBJ1-1; no reliable D call. Trimming stripped 0 bases from V and 1 base from J, with 3 bases between. CDR3 length: 13 residues. Germline V CDR1 and CDR2: MNHEY, SVGAGI. The CDR3 here is CASSYSRNTEAFF. The DNA for the CDR3 is TGTGCCAGCAGTTACTCACGGAACACTGAAGCTTTCTTT.

This chain links TRBV11-2 with TRBJ2-7, with TRBD1 matching over 7 bases. The junction had 9 bases not matched to a gene; V was cut back by 0 bases and J by 7 bases. From germline, CDR1 is SGHAT and CDR2 FQNNGV. The CDR3 totals 15 residues. The CDR3 DNA reads as TGTGCCAGCAGCTTAGATAGTCTAGGGGGCAGGGAGCAGTACTTC. Its translation: CASSLDSLGGREQYF.

This clone ranks as medium-sized. The chain uses TRBV25-1 and TRBJ2-7; TRBD1 might be the D (6 bases). The V gene's germline CDR1 is MGHDK and CDR2 SYGVNS. Deletions cut 6 bases from V and 2 bases from J, with 11 bases between. The CDR3 runs 13 residues. CDR3 coding DNA: TGTGCCAGCAGCGGTACAGGGACCTACGAGCAGTACTTC. This translates into CASSGTGTYEQYF.